This T cell receptor beta chain was found in a study of blood T cell repertoires in COVID-19. Study-level information: There were acute and convalescent COVID-19 samples, and they came from the United States, Italy and Spain. PBMCs, B-cell-depleted T cells, or T cells provided the cDNA or gDNA that made up the material.

The CDR3 has 13 amino acids. V was trimmed by 5 bases and J by 6 bases, leaving 13 bases between them. Germline lookup yields CDR1 MNHEY and CDR2 SMNVEV (reference sequence). Seattle patients were enrolled during active infection and followed longitudinally. Per the authors' pipeline: Amplified reference gene primers provided the basis for estimating nucleated cell counts. The method was immunoSEQ multiplex PCR; TCRdb's version includes in-frame clones alone and lacks a portion of them. V, J and clone size derive from that table, while D and trimming were established from the DNA sequence. The sample gives approximately 440,000 clones, roughly 88% of which show up once; roughly 12% is in the top ten.

The sequence came from a woman in her forties or fifties with COVID-19, enrolled during active disease. The rearrangement links TRBV27 to TRBJ1-1; TRBD1 might be the D (5 bases). The sample taken for sequencing was peripheral blood. The CDR3 reads CASSRRGNPEAFF. The CDR3 DNA is TGTGCCAGCAGTCGAAGGGGTAACCCTGAAGCTTTCTTT.